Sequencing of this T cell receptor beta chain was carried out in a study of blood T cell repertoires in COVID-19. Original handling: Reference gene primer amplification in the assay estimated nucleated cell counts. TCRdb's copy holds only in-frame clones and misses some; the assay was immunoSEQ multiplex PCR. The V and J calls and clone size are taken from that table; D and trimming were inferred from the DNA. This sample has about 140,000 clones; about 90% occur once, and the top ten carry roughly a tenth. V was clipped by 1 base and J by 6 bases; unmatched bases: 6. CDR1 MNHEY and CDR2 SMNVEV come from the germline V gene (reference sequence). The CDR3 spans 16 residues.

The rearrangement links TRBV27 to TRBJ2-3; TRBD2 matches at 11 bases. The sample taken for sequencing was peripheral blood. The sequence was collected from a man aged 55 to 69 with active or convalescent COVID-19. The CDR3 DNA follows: TGTGCCAGCAGTTTATTCCCTAGCGGGAGGAGGGATACGCAGTATTTT. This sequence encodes CASSLFPSGRRDTQYF.